Listed here are 32 T cell receptor beta chains from one sample, sequenced in a study of shared clonotypes between healthy human individuals. Clones were sequenced by immunoSEQ multiplex PCR, and TCRdb holds only the in-frame ones, with some missing. Found here are some 1.1 million clones, approximately 77% of them singletons; the top ten hold roughly 0.83%. Sample: memory CD4+ T cells from PBMCs. Subset indicated: CD45RA-negative fraction. Receptors were obtained from a man aged 18 to 29 in good health. Some clones in this sample may be carry-over from other donors' samples.

The CDR3 loop is CSVEGLPGRNMNTEAFF. In DNA form, the CDR3 reads TGCAGCGTTGAAGGGCTTCCGGGACGGAATATGAACACTGAAGCTTTCTTT. The rearrangement joins TRBV29-1 to TRBJ1-1; tentatively, D is TRBD1 (5 bases). CDR3 length: 17 residues. Germline V gene data show CDR1 as SQVTM and CDR2 as ANQGSEA. Between the trimmed V and J ends, which lost 1 base and 0 bases, there was a span of 18 bases.

The chain has TRBV30 and TRBJ2-3; D is uncertain. From germline, CDR1 is GTSNPN and CDR2 SVGIG (reference sequence). Trimming removed 2 bases at V and 4 bases at J, with 10 bases between. This CDR3 comprises 13 residues. CDR3 protein: CAWSKVFADTQYF. CDR3 coding DNA: TGTGCCTGGAGTAAAGTTTTCGCAGATACGCAGTATTTT.

This chain joins TRBV7-2 and TRBJ2-3; TRBD1 aligns across 7 bases. CDR3 length equals 16 residues. The germline V gene has CDR1 SGHTA and CDR2 FQGNSA. The J segment lost 1 base and the V segment lost 4 bases, leaving 8 bases of the junction unmatched. For the CDR3, the DNA is TGTGCCAGCAGCTCTCTACCAGGGGGACGCACAGATACGCAGTATTTT. It specifies CASSSLPGGRTDTQYF. Together with reference TRBV7-2 and TRBJ2-3, the CDR3 gives the full variable domain: GAGVSQSPSNKVTEKGKDVELRCDPISGHTALYWYRQSLGQGLEFLIYFQGNSAPDKSGLPSDRFSAERTGGSVSTLTIQRTQQEDSAVYLCASSSLPGGRTDTQYFGPGTRLTVL.

This rearrangement joins TRBV29-1 to TRBJ2-7; D is perhaps TRBD2 (5 bases). Germline V CDR1 and CDR2: SQVTM, ANQGSEA. CDR3 length: 15 amino acids. V was clipped by 2 bases and J by 2 bases, with 16 bases between them. The CDR3 nucleotides read TGCAGCGTTGAACTTGGGGTTGGCGGGCCCTACGAGCAGTACTTC. Its protein product is CSVELGVGGPYEQYF.

The chain recombines TRBV19 with TRBJ1-1; D perhaps matches TRBD1 (5 bases). Per germline, CDR1 LNHDA and CDR2 SQIVND (reference sequence). The CDR3 extends over 13 amino acids. Trimming removed 9 bases from V and 0 bases from J, with 11 bases in between. The CDR3 loop is CASPRVMNTEAFF. CDR3 sequence (DNA): TGTGCCAGCCCCAGGGTTATGAACACTGAAGCTTTCTTT.

This sequence joins TRBV15 and TRBJ2-2; D gene unclear. From germline, CDR1 is LNHNV and CDR2 YYDKDF (reference sequence). This CDR3 is built from 15 residues. Deletions cut 0 bases from V and 4 bases from J, with 9 bases between. The CDR3 region has the DNA TGTGCCACCAGCAGAGATCACGTCGGCACCGGGGAGCTGTTTTTT. It specifies CATSRDHVGTGELFF.

This clone was seen a handful of times. This chain's CDR3 is CASSLSQNQPQHF. The DNA of the CDR3 is TGTGCCAGCAGCTTAAGCCAGAATCAGCCCCAGCATTTT. The rearrangement joins TRBV7-3 to TRBJ1-5; D ambiguous. The CDR3 totals 13 residues. CDR1 and CDR2 from the germline V gene are SGHTA and FQGTGA. The ends were cut back, 1 base at V and 4 bases at J, with 5 bases in the middle.

The V gene is TRBV5-1, the J gene TRBJ2-7; D remains ambiguous. V was pared by 0 bases and J by 0 bases, with 16 bases between. The germline gives CDR1 SGHRS, CDR2 YFSETQ. This CDR3 is 17 amino acids long. In DNA form, the CDR3 reads TGCGCCAGCAGCTTGGTCTTAGATGGGGAAAGCTCCTACGAGCAGTACTTC. Translated: CASSLVLDGESSYEQYF.

The J gene is TRBJ1-1, the V gene TRBV25-1, with 7 nucleotides matching TRBD1. V gave up 6 bases and J gave up 4 bases; unmatched junction bases: 8. The CDR3 totals 14 residues. Per germline, CDR1 MGHDK and CDR2 SYGVNS. CDR3 residues: CASRPPGTATEAFF. The CDR3 region has the DNA TGTGCCAGCAGACCCCCGGGGACAGCCACTGAAGCTTTCTTT.

The rearrangement joins TRBV6-5 to TRBJ2-1, with D tentatively TRBD1 or TRBD2 (6 bases each). Trimming cost V 4 bases and J 10 bases, with 14 bases left between them. CDR1 MNHEY and CDR2 SVGAGI come from the germline V gene. CDR3 size: 13 residues. The CDR3 reads CASSSARGTEQFF. CDR3 in DNA: TGTGCCAGCAGTTCCGCACGGGGGACAGAGCAGTTCTTC.

This sequence joins TRBV6-5 and TRBJ1-5; D may be TRBD1 (6 bases). This CDR3 is built from 15 residues. V lost 0 bases and J lost 10, with 16 bases in between. The germline gives CDR1 MNHEY, CDR2 SVGAGI. DNA for the CDR3: TGTGCCAGCAGTTACTCGCGGGGGGCCCAATCCCCCCAGCATTTT. Its protein product is CASSYSRGAQSPQHF.

This chain uses TRBV28 with TRBJ1-1; D not resolved. The germline V and J ends were trimmed by 7 bases and 5 bases, with 14 bases remaining between them. Germline CDR1 MDHEN, CDR2 SYDVKM. The CDR3 covers 13 residues. CDR3 coding DNA: TGTGCCAGCACCACCCCGAGTGGTACTGAAGCTTTCTTT. Residues: CASTTPSGTEAFF.

The V call is TRBV7-6, the J call TRBJ2-2; TRBD2 agrees at 7 bases. The CDR3 length is 13 residues. Trimming took 5 bases from V and 5 from J; bases not matched to a gene: 2. Germline V CDR1 and CDR2: SGHVS, FNYEAQ. The CDR3 DNA reads as TGTGCCAGCAGCGGGAGGGTGACCGGGGAGCTGTTTTTT. Translating gives CASSGRVTGELFF. The entire variable domain, with the rest obtained from reference TRBV7-6 and TRBJ2-2, is as follows: GAGVSQSPRYKVTKRGQDVALRCDPISGHVSLYWYRQALGQGPEFLTYFNYEAQQDKSGLPNDRFSAERPEGSISTLTIQRTEQRDSAMYRCASSGRVTGELFFGEGSRLTVL.

This clone showed up just once. The CDR3 is CASSRTGQETQYF. The DNA for the CDR3 is TGTGCCAGCAGCCGAACAGGGCAAGAGACCCAGTACTTC. The chain joins TRBV5-4 to TRBJ2-5, with a weak D call TRBD1 (6 bases). The length of the CDR3 is 13 residues. Germline V gives CDR1 SGHNT, CDR2 YYREEE (reference sequence). V was pared by 4 bases and J by 2 bases, with 9 bases between.

This rearrangement joins TRBV2 to TRBJ2-5; 13 positions agree with TRBD2. The CDR3 has 15 residues. Germline CDR1 SNHLY, CDR2 FYNNEI. Unmatched junction bases numbered 5, after V lost 6 bases and J lost 4 bases. In DNA form, the CDR3 reads TGTGCCAGCAGCTCCGGACTAGCGGGAGCAGAGACCCAGTACTTC. Translation gives CASSSGLAGAETQYF.

This clone was picked up a small number of times. The V call is TRBV7-2, the J call TRBJ2-5, with TRBD2 matching over 7 bases. Germline CDR1 reads SGHTA; CDR2 reads FQGNSA. V lost 0 bases, J lost 2 bases, and 9 bases stayed unmatched. The CDR3 covers 17 residues. DNA for the CDR3: TGTGCCAGCAGCTTAGCGCTCGAGGGAGGGCTTCAAGAGACCCAGTACTTC. This sequence encodes CASSLALEGGLQETQYF.

The table lists this clone with many counts. V and J are TRBV28 and TRBJ2-2; 8 positions match TRBD2. Looked up from germline, CDR1 is MDHEN and CDR2 is SYDVKM. The ends lost 5 bases at V and 1 base at J; junction bases unmatched: 12. The CDR3 is 18 amino acids. CDR3 in amino acids: CASSLRLDSGGNTGELFF. The DNA of the CDR3 is TGTGCCAGCAGTCTTCGACTCGACAGCGGGGGGAACACCGGGGAGCTGTTTTTT.

The chain joins TRBV19 to TRBJ2-3, with 8 bases lining up with TRBD1. Germline CDR1 LNHDA, CDR2 SQIVND (reference sequence). The CDR3 extends over 15 amino acids. The J segment lost 1 base and the V segment lost 5 bases, leaving 5 bases of the junction unmatched. CDR3 protein: CASSVQGARTDTQYF. The CDR3 DNA is TGTGCCAGTAGTGTGCAGGGGGCTCGCACAGATACGCAGTATTTT.

The chain employs TRBV5-6 and TRBJ2-5; possibly TRBD2 for D (6 bases). Germline assignment: CDR1 SGHDT and CDR2 YYEEEE. The CDR3 covers 17 residues. V was trimmed by 2 bases and J by 0 bases, leaving 17 bases between them. The CDR3 DNA sequence: TGTGCCAGCAGCTTTGGCCCATACGGAGGGAACCAAGAGACCCAGTACTTC. This gives the protein CASSFGPYGGNQETQYF.

The chain couples TRBV7-2 to TRBJ2-4; 11 bases agree with TRBD2. The CDR3 contains 18 residues. The germline V gene has CDR1 SGHTA and CDR2 FQGNSA. Trimming removed 5 bases from V and 0 bases from J; junction bases left unmatched: 9. CDR3 amino acids: CASSVLAGVRVAKNIQYF. As DNA, the CDR3 is TGTGCCAGCAGCGTACTAGCGGGAGTTCGGGTAGCCAAAAACATTCAGTACTTC.

This clone appeared a few times. The V and J genes are TRBV11-1 and TRBJ1-2; D unresolved. The CDR3 has 13 residues. The V and J ends lost 0 bases and 7 bases respectively, with 9 bases between them. From germline, CDR1 is SGHAT and CDR2 FQDESV (reference sequence). CDR3 region: CASSLAEGFGYTF. The CDR3 region has the DNA TGTGCCAGCAGCTTAGCGGAGGGATTTGGCTACACCTTC.

Concerning this clone: A junction end diverges from the germline sequence, so it may reflect a read error. The genes are TRBV19 and TRBJ2-6; 13 bases align to TRBD2. CDR3 length: 17 amino acids. The V gene's germline CDR1 is LNHDA and CDR2 SQIVND (reference sequence). CDR3 region: CASSKTSGRIGANVLIF. Written as DNA, the CDR3 is TGTGCCAGTAGTAAGACTAGCGGGAGGATTGGGGCCAACGTCCTGATTTTC.

The chain employs TRBV5-1 and TRBJ2-5, with D maybe TRBD2 (5 bases). V shed 5 bases and J shed 5 bases, with 16 bases lying between them. The CDR3 is made up of 14 amino acids. Per germline, CDR1 SGHRS and CDR2 YFSETQ. The CDR3 loop reads CASSPRRVGETQYF. The DNA for the CDR3 is TGCGCCAGCAGTCCGCGGCGGGTTGGGGAGACCCAGTACTTC.

V usage is TRBV7-2 and J usage is TRBJ2-5, with D perhaps matching TRBD2 (5 bases). Germline CDR1 is SGHTA and CDR2 is FQGNSA. The CDR3 contains 14 residues. V lost 2 bases and J lost 5, with 12 bases in between. CDR3 region: CASSLSGTLETQYF. CDR3 bases: TGTGCCAGCAGCTTAAGCGGCACCCTGGAGACCCAGTACTTC.

This clone has more than one count but fewer than ten. The chain has TRBV9 and TRBJ1-2; D uncertain. This CDR3 region has 15 residues. Germline V gene sequence: CDR1 SGDLS, CDR2 YYNGEE. Trimming stripped 0 bases from V and 8 bases from J, with 17 bases between. CDR3: CASSVDSLPQSGYTF. Written as DNA, the CDR3 is TGTGCCAGCAGCGTAGATAGCCTCCCCCAGTCGGGCTACACCTTC.

The rearrangement uses TRBV27 and TRBJ2-7; possible D gene TRBD1, 5 bases. The germline gives CDR1 MNHEY, CDR2 SMNVEV (reference sequence). V was clipped by 4 bases and J by 3 bases, with 25 bases between them. The CDR3 extends over 18 amino acids. The CDR3: CASSSARPSQGYIYEQYF. The CDR3 DNA reads TGTGCCAGCAGTTCCGCCCGGCCAAGCCAGGGTTATATCTACGAGCAGTACTTC.

V and J are TRBV7-6 and TRBJ1-2, with a possible D match to TRBD1 (5 bases). In germline, CDR1 is SGHVS, CDR2 FNYEAQ. This CDR3 region has 16 residues. Trimming cost V 2 bases and J 2 bases, with 15 bases left between them. As DNA, the CDR3 is TGTGCCAGCAGCTTAACGCGGGGCCAAGGGAACTATGGCTACACCTTC. It yields the protein CASSLTRGQGNYGYTF.

This clone was recorded once. V is TRBV27 and J is TRBJ2-7; possibly TRBD1 or TRBD2 for D (5 bases each). With 3 bases removed from V and 2 bases from J, the gap between germline ends came to 11 bases. The CDR3 sequence is 14 residues long. Germline lookup yields CDR1 MNHEY and CDR2 SMNVEV (reference sequence). The CDR3 spells CASSFRDPAYEQYF. CDR3 DNA sequence: TGTGCCAGCAGTTTTCGGGACCCCGCCTACGAGCAGTACTTC.

The chain employs TRBV28 and TRBJ2-4; TRBD1 aligns across 9 bases. The trim removed 6 bases at V and 8 bases at J, leaving 14 bases unmatched. Germline V gene lookup returns CDR1 MDHEN and CDR2 SYDVKM. The CDR3 runs 16 residues. CDR3 sequence reads: CASRYTAGTGRDIQYF. CDR3 in DNA: TGTGCCAGCAGATACACCGCCGGGACAGGGAGGGACATTCAGTACTTC.

V usage is TRBV29-1 and J usage is TRBJ2-2; TRBD2 might be the D (5 bases). The CDR3 has 16 residues. V lost 5 bases, J lost 1 base, and 17 bases lay in between. Germline assignment: CDR1 SQVTM and CDR2 ANQGSEA. CDR3 coding DNA: TGCAGCGTTATAGAGGGCCCCTATGAGAACACCGGGGAGCTGTTTTTT. It specifies CSVIEGPYENTGELFF.

This chain links TRBV10-3 with TRBJ2-1; 7 nucleotides match TRBD1. V shed 6 bases, J shed 0 bases, and the junction held 5 bases outside the gene matches. The CDR3 contains 15 residues. Germline CDR1 reads ENHRY; CDR2 reads SYGVKD. The CDR3 here is CAIRPGQRSYNEQFF. CDR3 DNA: TGTGCCATCAGACCGGGACAGCGCTCCTACAATGAGCAGTTCTTC.

The rearrangement uses TRBV6-6 and TRBJ2-1; D not certain. Germline V gene data show CDR1 as MNHNY and CDR2 as SVGAGI (reference sequence). V was pared by 2 bases and J by 7 bases, with 12 bases between. CDR3 length: 14 residues. The CDR3 here is CASSYLGPGNEQFF. Here the CDR3 DNA reads TGTGCCAGCAGTTACCTTGGGCCTGGAAATGAGCAGTTCTTC.